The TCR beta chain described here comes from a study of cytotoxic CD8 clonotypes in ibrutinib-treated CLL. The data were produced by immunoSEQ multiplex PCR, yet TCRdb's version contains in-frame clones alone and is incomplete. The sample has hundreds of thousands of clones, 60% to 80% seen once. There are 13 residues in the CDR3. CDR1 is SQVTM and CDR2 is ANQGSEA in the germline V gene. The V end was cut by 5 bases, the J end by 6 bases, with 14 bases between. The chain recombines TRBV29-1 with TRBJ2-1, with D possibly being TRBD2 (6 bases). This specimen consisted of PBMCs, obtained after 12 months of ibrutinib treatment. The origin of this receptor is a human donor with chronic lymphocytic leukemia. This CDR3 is CSVSGVPTNEQFF. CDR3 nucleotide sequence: TGCAGCGTTTCGGGGGTTCCCACCAATGAGCAGTTCTTC.